Each of the 19 T cell receptor beta chains below was sequenced from the same sample in a study of cytomegalovirus exposure and HLA in healthy donors. Assay used: immunoSEQ multiplex PCR; TCRdb lists only in-frame clones, some missing. The sample has tens of thousands of clones, around nine tenths seen once. The sequenced sample was PBMCs. Receptors were obtained from a woman under 30 in good health and CMV-seronegative.

V is TRBV6-1 and J is TRBJ2-1; TRBD1 agrees at 8 bases. After removal of 6 bases from V and 8 bases from J, the junction contained 9 bases not matched to a gene. CDR3 size: 14 residues. CDR1 is MNHNS and CDR2 is SASEGT in the germline V gene. The chain's CDR3 is CASSSQTGVDEQFF. The DNA for the CDR3 is TGTGCCAGCAGCTCACAGACAGGGGTCGATGAGCAGTTCTTC.

Only a few counts were recorded for this clone. CDR3 DNA: TGTGCCAGCCTCGGGGACACTGAAGCTTTCTTT. This codes for CASLGDTEAFF. The chain employs TRBV7-9 and TRBJ1-1, with no clear D. The ends were cut back, 8 bases at V and 3 bases at J, with 7 bases in the middle. The length of the CDR3 is 11 residues. The germline gives CDR1 SEHNR, CDR2 FQNEAQ (reference sequence).

The CDR3 DNA reads as TGTGCCAGCAGCTTGGAGGGCTCCATGGGGGGTACCGGGGAGCTGTTTTTT. Translation gives CASSLEGSMGGTGELFF. The rearrangement joins TRBV5-4 to TRBJ2-2, with D perhaps matching TRBD2 (6 bases). The CDR3 sequence is 17 residues long. Trimming shortened V by 0 bases and J by 5 bases, and 17 bases separated the two germline ends. Germline V gene data show CDR1 as SGHNT and CDR2 as YYREEE (reference sequence).

The CDR3 bases are TGTGCCAGCAGTTCCTCATCTAGCGGGCACACAGATACGCAGTATTTT. Translated: CASSSSSSGHTDTQYF. This chain links TRBV28 with TRBJ2-3; 8 nucleotides agree with TRBD2. Germline trimming cut 4 bases from V and 2 bases from J; bases unmatched to any gene: 8. CDR1 and CDR2 (germline): MDHEN, SYDVKM. The CDR3 covers 16 residues.

V usage is TRBV9 and J usage is TRBJ2-3; 7 bases fit TRBD2. Trimming removed 0 bases from V and 6 bases from J; junction bases left unmatched: 7. Germline CDR1 reads SGDLS; CDR2 reads YYNGEE. This CDR3 comprises 15 residues. DNA of the CDR3: TGTGCCAGCAGCGTAGTCGCCTTCGGGGGGGATACGCAGTATTTT. Amino acids: CASSVVAFGGDTQYF. The variable domain in full, completed from reference TRBV9 and TRBJ2-3, reads DSGVTQTPKHLITATGQRVTLRCSPRSGDLSVYWYQQSLDQGLQFLIQYYNGEERAKGNILERFSAQQFPDLHSELNLSSLELGDSALYFCASSVVAFGGDTQYFGPGTRLTVL.

This clone is classed as medium-sized. The CDR3 here is CASSEDRGPYEQYF. The DNA for the CDR3 is TGTGCCAGCAGTGAGGACAGGGGACCCTACGAGCAGTACTTC. The rearrangement links TRBV2 to TRBJ2-7; TRBD1 matches 9 bases. The junction had 2 bases not matched to a gene; V was cut back by 3 bases and J by 2 bases. The germline V gene encodes CDR1 SNHLY and CDR2 FYNNEI. The CDR3 is 14 residues long.

This sequence joins TRBV30 and TRBJ2-3, with 8 bases identical to TRBD1. V shed 2 bases, J shed 2 bases, and the junction held 3 bases outside the gene matches. Per germline, CDR1 GTSNPN and CDR2 SVGIG (reference sequence). The CDR3 length is 14 residues. CDR3 sequence: CAWSWDRTTDTQYF. The DNA for the CDR3 is TGTGCCTGGAGTTGGGACAGGACCACAGATACGCAGTATTTT.

The gene calls are TRBV13 and TRBJ1-2, with D unresolved. The CDR3 sequence is 18 residues long. CDR1 PRHDT and CDR2 FYEKMQ come from the germline V gene (reference sequence). V lost 0 bases to trimming and J lost 0 bases, with 17 bases between them. CDR3 coding DNA: TGTGCCAGCAGCTTAGGCAAAAACCCCCTGGCCTCTAACTATGGCTACACCTTC. Translating gives CASSLGKNPLASNYGYTF.

The chain combines TRBV25-1 with TRBJ2-7; D gene uncertain. The CDR3 sequence is 12 residues long. Trimming took off 7 bases at V and 2 bases at J, with 9 bases between the two ends. Germline CDR1 MGHDK, CDR2 SYGVNS. CDR3 sequence reads: CASNDGPYEQYF. The CDR3 DNA reads as TGTGCCAGCAATGATGGGCCCTACGAGCAGTACTTC.

The CDR3 sequence is CASSLGRVPNNEQFF. The CDR3 bases are TGCGCCAGCAGCCTCGGGCGGGTGCCTAACAATGAGCAGTTCTTC. The V and J genes are TRBV5-1 and TRBJ2-1; D possibly corresponds to TRBD2 (5 bases). V shed 4 bases and J shed 5 bases, with 16 bases lying between them. Germline CDR1 and CDR2: SGHRS and YFSETQ. The CDR3 spans 15 residues.

The J gene is TRBJ2-1, the V gene TRBV14; TRBD1 might be the D (6 bases). From germline, CDR1 is SGHDN and CDR2 FVKESK. The CDR3 contains 14 residues. The V end lost 4 bases, the J end lost 4 bases, and 11 bases lay between the germline ends. In DNA form, the CDR3 reads TGTGCCAGCAGCCGGACAGCGAGATACAATGAGCAGTTCTTC. The encoded protein is CASSRTARYNEQFF.

The chain joins TRBV13 to TRBJ1-1, with D unresolved. CDR1 and CDR2 from the germline V gene are PRHDT and FYEKMQ (reference sequence). The CDR3 runs to 12 residues. Trimming stripped 6 bases from V and 4 bases from J, with 9 bases between. The CDR3 sequence is CASSHRSTEAFF. The CDR3 DNA sequence: TGTGCCAGCAGTCACCGGTCCACTGAAGCTTTCTTT.

The rearrangement uses TRBV30 and TRBJ1-5; D not resolved. Germline V gene data show CDR1 as GTSNPN and CDR2 as SVGIG (reference sequence). Trimming removed 2 bases at V and 4 bases at J, with 6 bases between. The CDR3 spans 12 residues. The CDR3 DNA is TGTGCCTGGAGTCTCACAAATCAGCCCCAGCATTTT. Translation gives CAWSLTNQPQHF.

This clone is medium-sized. This chain connects TRBV7-8 to TRBJ2-3; possible D gene TRBD1, 6 bases. This CDR3 is 15 amino acids long. Deletions cut 1 base from V and 5 bases from J, with 13 bases between. Germline V CDR1 and CDR2: SGHVS, FQNEAQ. CDR3 region: CASSLVLGAGDTQYF. The CDR3, as DNA: TGTGCCAGCAGCTTAGTTCTGGGGGCAGGAGATACGCAGTATTTT.

This clone appeared a few times. The J gene is TRBJ2-7, the V gene TRBV9; possible D gene TRBD1, 6 bases. CDR1 is SGDLS and CDR2 is YYNGEE in the germline V gene. This CDR3 has 14 residues. The V gene lost 3 bases and the J gene lost 0 bases, with 10 bases spanning the gap. The CDR3 sequence: CASSEWDTSYEQYF. As DNA, the CDR3 is TGTGCCAGCAGCGAATGGGACACCTCCTACGAGCAGTACTTC. Combining the CDR3 with reference TRBV9 and TRBJ2-7 gives the whole variable domain DSGVTQTPKHLITATGQRVTLRCSPRSGDLSVYWYQQSLDQGLQFLIQYYNGEERAKGNILERFSAQQFPDLHSELNLSSLELGDSALYFCASSEWDTSYEQYFGPGTRLTVT.

This clone was seen a single time. The chain uses TRBV9 and TRBJ2-5; possible D gene TRBD1, 5 bases. Per the germline V gene, CDR1 is SGDLS and CDR2 is YYNGEE. V lost 0 bases and J 4 bases, leaving 10 bases between the germline ends. The CDR3 contains 14 residues. CDR3 in DNA: TGTGCCAGCAGCGTAGCTAGGGGCGGAGAGACCCAGTACTTC. This gives the protein CASSVARGGETQYF.

The J gene is TRBJ1-2, the V gene TRBV9; D not resolved. V was shortened by 1 base and J by 0 bases, with 13 bases between the two germline ends. CDR1 is SGDLS and CDR2 is YYNGEE in the germline V gene. The CDR3 runs 16 residues. CDR3 nucleotide sequence: TGTGCCAGCAGCGTATTTGAGACAAGAGCTAACTATGGCTACACCTTC. It is translated as CASSVFETRANYGYTF.

The chain links TRBV6-5 to TRBJ2-7; maybe TRBD1 (6 bases). The ends were cut back, 6 bases at V and 3 bases at J, with 15 bases in the middle. The length of the CDR3 is 14 residues. The germline V gene encodes CDR1 MNHEY and CDR2 SVGAGI. CDR3 bases: TGTGCCAGCAGCCGAGGGGGACGGCACTACGAGCAGTACTTC. This gives the protein CASSRGGRHYEQYF.

This chain uses TRBV7-8 with TRBJ2-7, with D maybe TRBD1 (6 bases). The germline V gene encodes CDR1 SGHVS and CDR2 FQNEAQ. The germline V and J ends were trimmed by 1 base and 0 bases, with 10 bases remaining between them. CDR3 length: 15 residues. This CDR3 is CASSLGDKSSYEQYF. The CDR3 DNA sequence: TGTGCCAGCAGCTTAGGGGACAAGTCCTCCTACGAGCAGTACTTC.